This passage covers 5 T cell receptor beta chains from one sample sequenced in a study of post-analysis software for immune sequencing data. Study-wide points: The study found TRBV5-6, TRBV5-1 and TRBV20-1 among roughly 5 TRBV segments more frequent in patients than controls.

Sequencing libraries made from TCR beta cDNA carried unique molecular identifiers. A single record per CDR3 protein comes from TCRdb applying MiXCR to the PCR reads. The sample gives some 450,000 distinct CDR3 sequences, over 35% of which show up once; 9% to 13% is in the top ten. The antigens these receptors bind are not known. Input material: blood. All receptors derive from a girl aged 10 to 17 with multiple sclerosis.

Only a few counts were recorded for this clonotype. The V and J genes are TRBV29-1 and TRBJ2-1; the D is unclear. There are 11 residues in the CDR3. Germline CDR1 is SQVTM and CDR2 is ANQGSEA. V was trimmed by 0 bases and J by 7 bases, leaving 4 bases between them. The CDR3, as DNA: TGCAGCGTTGAAGATTCGAATGAGCAGTTCTTC. Translation: CSVEDSNEQFF.

The chain recombines TRBV5-6 with TRBJ1-2, with 8 bases identical to TRBD1. Germline V CDR1 and CDR2: SGHDT, YYEEEE. The CDR3 extends over 14 amino acids. Trimming cost V 3 bases and J 8 bases; bases outside gene matches: 9. The CDR3 DNA reads TGTGCCAGCAGCTCGCGGACAGGGATTCGGGGCTACACCTTC. This codes for CASSSRTGIRGYTF.

This clonotype turned up a few times. The chain carries TRBV6-5 and TRBJ1-2, with 8 bases aligning to TRBD1. V shed 0 bases, J shed 8 bases, and the junction held 8 bases outside the gene matches. The germline V gene encodes CDR1 MNHEY and CDR2 SVGAGI. CDR3 length equals 15 residues. DNA of the CDR3: TGTGCCAGCAGTTACTCAGATACAGGGGGGCCAGGCTACACCTTC. Translated, it gives CASSYSDTGGPGYTF.

V gene TRBV29-1 combines with J gene TRBJ1-2; D unclear. V gave up 1 base and J gave up 0 bases, with 9 bases separating them. The CDR3 runs to 14 residues. Germline V gives CDR1 SQVTM, CDR2 ANQGSEA. The CDR3 DNA follows: TGCAGCGTTGAAGTCCGACAAGCTAACTATGGCTACACCTTC. It encodes CSVEVRQANYGYTF.

The chain has TRBV20-1 and TRBJ2-7, with 10 bases that match TRBD1. Germline CDR1 and CDR2: DFQATT and SNEGSKA (reference sequence). The CDR3 contains 12 residues. V trimming: 3 bases; J trimming: 7 bases; junction bases outside the gene matches: 3. The CDR3 DNA reads as TGCAGTGCTAGGGACAGGGGGGATGAGCAGTACTTC. This encodes CSARDRGDEQYF.